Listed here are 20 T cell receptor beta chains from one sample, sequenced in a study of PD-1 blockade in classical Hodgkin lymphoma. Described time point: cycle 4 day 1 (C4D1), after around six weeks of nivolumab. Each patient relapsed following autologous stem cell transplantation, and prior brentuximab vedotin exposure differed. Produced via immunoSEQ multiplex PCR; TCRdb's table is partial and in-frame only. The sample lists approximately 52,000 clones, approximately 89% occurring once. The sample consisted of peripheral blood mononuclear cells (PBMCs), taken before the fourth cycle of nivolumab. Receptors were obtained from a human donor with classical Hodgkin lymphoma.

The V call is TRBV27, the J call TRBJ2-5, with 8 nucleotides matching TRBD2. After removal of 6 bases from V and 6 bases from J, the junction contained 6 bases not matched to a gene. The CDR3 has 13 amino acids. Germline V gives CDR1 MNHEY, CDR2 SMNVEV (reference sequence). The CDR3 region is CASSPGGPQTQYF. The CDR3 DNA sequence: TGTGCCAGCAGCCCGGGGGGGCCGCAGACCCAGTACTTC.

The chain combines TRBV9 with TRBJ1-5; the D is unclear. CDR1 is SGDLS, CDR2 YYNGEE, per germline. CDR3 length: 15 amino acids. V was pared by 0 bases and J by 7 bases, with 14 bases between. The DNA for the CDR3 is TGTGCCAGCAGCGTAGGGGCGGAGACGGGCCAGCCCCAGCATTTT. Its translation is CASSVGAETGQPQHF.

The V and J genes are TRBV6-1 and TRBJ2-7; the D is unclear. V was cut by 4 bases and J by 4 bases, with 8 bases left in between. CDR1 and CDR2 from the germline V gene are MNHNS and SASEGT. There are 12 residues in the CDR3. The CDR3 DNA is TGTGCCAGCAGTGGGACGCCGTACGAGCAGTACTTC. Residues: CASSGTPYEQYF.

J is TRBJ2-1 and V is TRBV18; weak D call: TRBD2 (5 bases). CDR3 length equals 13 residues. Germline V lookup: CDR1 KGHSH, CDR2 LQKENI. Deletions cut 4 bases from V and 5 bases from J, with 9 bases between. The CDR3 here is CASSLGLDNEQFF. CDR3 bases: TGTGCCAGCTCACTCGGACTTGACAATGAGCAGTTCTTC.

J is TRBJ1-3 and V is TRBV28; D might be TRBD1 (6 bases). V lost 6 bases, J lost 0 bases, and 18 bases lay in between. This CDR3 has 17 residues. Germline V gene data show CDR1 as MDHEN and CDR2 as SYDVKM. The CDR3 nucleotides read TGTGCCAGCAGGTTACAGGGAAGGGTTTTCTCTGGAAACACCATATATTTT. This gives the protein CASRLQGRVFSGNTIYF. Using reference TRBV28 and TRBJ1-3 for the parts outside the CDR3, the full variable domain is DVKVTQSSRYLVKRTGEKVFLECVQDMDHENMFWYRQDPGLGLRLIYFSYDVKMKEKGDIPEGYSVSREKKERFSLILESASTNQTSMYLCASRLQGRVFSGNTIYFGEGSWLTVV.

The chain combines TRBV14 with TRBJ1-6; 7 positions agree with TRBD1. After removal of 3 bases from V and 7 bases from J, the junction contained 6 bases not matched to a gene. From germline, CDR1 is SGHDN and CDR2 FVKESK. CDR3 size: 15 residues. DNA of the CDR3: TGTGCCAGCAGCCAGTACAGGGGTGGGAATTCACCCCTCCACTTT. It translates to CASSQYRGGNSPLHF.

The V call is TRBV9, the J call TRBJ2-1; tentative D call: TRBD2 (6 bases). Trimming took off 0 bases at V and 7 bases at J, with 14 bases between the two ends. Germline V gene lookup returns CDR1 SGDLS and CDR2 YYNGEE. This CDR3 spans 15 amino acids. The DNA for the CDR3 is TGTGCCAGCAGCGTAGTAGGAGCGGGCCCTAATGAGCAGTTCTTC. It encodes CASSVVGAGPNEQFF.

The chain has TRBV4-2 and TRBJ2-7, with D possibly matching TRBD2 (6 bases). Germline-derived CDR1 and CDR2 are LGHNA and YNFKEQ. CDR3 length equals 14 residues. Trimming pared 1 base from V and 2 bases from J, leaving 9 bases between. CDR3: CASSQVRGTYEQYF. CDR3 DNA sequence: TGTGCCAGCAGCCAAGTGCGGGGAACCTACGAGCAGTACTTC.

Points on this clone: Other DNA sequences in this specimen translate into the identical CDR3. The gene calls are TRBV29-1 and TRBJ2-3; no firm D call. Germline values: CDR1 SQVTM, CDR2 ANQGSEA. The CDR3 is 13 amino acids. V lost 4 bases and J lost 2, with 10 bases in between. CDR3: CSVVGRNTDTQYF. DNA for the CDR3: TGCAGCGTTGTGGGTCGGAACACAGATACGCAGTATTTT.

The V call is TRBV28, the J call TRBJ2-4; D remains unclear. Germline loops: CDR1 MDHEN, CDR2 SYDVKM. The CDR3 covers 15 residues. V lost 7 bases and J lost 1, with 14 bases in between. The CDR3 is CASKPYGMAKNIQYF. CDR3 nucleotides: TGTGCCAGCAAACCATACGGTATGGCCAAAAACATTCAGTACTTC.

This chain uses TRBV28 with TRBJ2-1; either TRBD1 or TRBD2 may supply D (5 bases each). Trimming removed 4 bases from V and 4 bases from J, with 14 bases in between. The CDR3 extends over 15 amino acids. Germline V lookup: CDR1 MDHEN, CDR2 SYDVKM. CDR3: CASSSPGPPYNEQFF. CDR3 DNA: TGTGCCAGCAGTTCCCCGGGACCACCTTACAATGAGCAGTTCTTC.

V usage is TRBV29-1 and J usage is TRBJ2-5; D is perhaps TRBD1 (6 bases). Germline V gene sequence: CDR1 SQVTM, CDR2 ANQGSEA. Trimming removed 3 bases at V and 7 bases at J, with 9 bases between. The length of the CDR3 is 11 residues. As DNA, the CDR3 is TGCAGCGTTGATATGGGGGCGACCCAGTACTTC. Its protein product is CSVDMGATQYF. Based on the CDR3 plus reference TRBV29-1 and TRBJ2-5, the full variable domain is SAVISQKPSRDICQRGTSLTIQCQVDSQVTMMFWYRQQPGQSLTLIATANQGSEATYESGFVIDKFPISRPNLTFSTLTVSNMSPEDSSIYLCSVDMGATQYFGPGTRLLVL.

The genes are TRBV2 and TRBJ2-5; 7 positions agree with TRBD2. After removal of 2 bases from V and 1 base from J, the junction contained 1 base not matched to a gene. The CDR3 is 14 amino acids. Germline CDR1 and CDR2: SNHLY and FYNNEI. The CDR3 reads CASSEREVQETQYF. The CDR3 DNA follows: TGTGCCAGCAGTGAACGGGAGGTCCAAGAGACCCAGTACTTC.

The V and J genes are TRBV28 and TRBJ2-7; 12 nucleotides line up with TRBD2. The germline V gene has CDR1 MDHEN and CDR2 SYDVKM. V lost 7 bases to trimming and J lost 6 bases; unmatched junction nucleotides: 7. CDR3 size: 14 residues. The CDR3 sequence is CASTLLAGGVEQYF. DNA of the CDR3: TGTGCCAGCACCCTCCTAGCGGGAGGGGTCGAGCAGTACTTC.

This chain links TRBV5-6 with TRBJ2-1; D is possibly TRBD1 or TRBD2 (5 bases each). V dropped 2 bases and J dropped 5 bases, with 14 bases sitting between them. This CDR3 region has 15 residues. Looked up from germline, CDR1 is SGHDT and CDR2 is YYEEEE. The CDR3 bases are TGTGCCAGCAGCTTCGTGGGACGGCTCAACAATGAGCAGTTCTTC. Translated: CASSFVGRLNNEQFF.

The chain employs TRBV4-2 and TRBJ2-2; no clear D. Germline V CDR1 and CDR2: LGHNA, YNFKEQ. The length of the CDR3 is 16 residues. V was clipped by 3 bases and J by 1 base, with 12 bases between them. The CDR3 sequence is CASSQATDLNTGELFF. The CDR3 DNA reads TGTGCCAGCAGCCAGGCCACAGACTTGAACACCGGGGAGCTGTTTTTT.

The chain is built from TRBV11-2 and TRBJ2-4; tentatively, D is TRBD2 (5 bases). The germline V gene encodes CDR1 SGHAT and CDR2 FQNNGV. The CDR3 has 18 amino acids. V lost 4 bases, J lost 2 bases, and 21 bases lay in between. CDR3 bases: TGTGCCAGCAGCTCATTTAATGGACTGGGGAAGCCCAAAAACATTCAGTACTTC. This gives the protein CASSSFNGLGKPKNIQYF.

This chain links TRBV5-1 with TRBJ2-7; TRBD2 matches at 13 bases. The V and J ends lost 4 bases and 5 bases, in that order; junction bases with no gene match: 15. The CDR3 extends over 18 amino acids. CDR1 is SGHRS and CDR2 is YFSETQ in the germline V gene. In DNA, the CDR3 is TGCGCCAGCAGCCTCGGACTAGCGGGGGCCCGTTATTACGACGAGCAGTACTTC. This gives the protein CASSLGLAGARYYDEQYF.

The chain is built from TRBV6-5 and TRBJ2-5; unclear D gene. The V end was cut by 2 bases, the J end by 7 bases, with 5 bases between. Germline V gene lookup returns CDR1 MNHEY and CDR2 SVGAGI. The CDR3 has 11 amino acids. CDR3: CASSYGGTQYF. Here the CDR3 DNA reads TGTGCCAGCAGTTACGGCGGGACCCAGTACTTC.

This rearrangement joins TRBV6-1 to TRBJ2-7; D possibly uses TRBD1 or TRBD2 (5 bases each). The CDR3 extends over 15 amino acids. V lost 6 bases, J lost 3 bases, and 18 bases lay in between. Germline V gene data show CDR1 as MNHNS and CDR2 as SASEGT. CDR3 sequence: CASRGLGTQIYEQYF. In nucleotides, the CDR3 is TGTGCCAGCAGGGGCCTTGGGACCCAAATCTACGAGCAGTACTTC.